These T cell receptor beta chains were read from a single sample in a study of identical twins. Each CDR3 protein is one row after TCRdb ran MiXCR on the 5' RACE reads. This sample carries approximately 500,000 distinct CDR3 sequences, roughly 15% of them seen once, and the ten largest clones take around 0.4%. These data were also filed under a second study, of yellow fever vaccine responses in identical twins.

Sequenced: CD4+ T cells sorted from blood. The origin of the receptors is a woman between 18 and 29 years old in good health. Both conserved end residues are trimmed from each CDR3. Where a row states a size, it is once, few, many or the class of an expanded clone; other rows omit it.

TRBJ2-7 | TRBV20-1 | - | SARGQGISYEQY
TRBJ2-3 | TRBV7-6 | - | ASTLRTGGSATDTQY
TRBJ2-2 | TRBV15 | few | ATSPEVAGWVRGWAGELF
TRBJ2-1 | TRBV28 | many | ASIHQGLAGNEQF
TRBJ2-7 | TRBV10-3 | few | AISEFGGGEQY
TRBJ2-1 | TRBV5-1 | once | ASSSRQTSYNEQF
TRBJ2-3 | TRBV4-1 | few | ASSQGASGRTDTQY
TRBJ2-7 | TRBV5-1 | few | ASSPSPRLAGFQQY
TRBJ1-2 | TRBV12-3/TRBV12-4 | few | ASSQTPQGASGYT
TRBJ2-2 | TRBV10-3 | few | AISFGSNTGELF
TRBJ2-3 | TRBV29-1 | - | SVGTTHITDTQY
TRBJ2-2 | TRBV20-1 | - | SARWRGGTGELF
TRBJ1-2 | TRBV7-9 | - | ASSLAGEEGYT
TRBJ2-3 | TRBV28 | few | ASSFIVSGAGDTQY
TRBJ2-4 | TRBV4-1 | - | ASSQDPLAKNIQY
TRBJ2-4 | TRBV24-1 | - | ATSDSRGAKNIQY
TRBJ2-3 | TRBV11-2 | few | ASSVGLALGDTQY
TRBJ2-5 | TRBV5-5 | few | ASRIGNQETQY
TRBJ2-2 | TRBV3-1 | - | ASSQGSFGELF
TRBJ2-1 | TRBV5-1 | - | ASSPVGAWVNEQF
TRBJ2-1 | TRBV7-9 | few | ASGDNEQF
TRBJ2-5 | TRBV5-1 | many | ASSLSYPAPIPFGQETQY
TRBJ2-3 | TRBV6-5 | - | ASSYSIAGTSTDTQY